The clone carrying this T cell receptor (beta chain) showed up many times. Its antigen is still unknown. V gave up 1 base and J gave up 8 bases, with 6 bases separating them. The CDR3 is 12 residues long. Germline V gene sequence: CDR1 SGHAT, CDR2 FQNNGV. Unique molecular identifiers featured in how the TCRbeta library was prepared. TCRdb processed the PCR reads anew with MiXCR; each CDR3 protein has one entry. The data contain roughly 66,000 distinct CDR3 sequences, 4.9% of them singletons. This entry belongs to a study of T-cell reconstitution after alpha-beta-depleted transplantation in children. Regarding the study as a whole: Elevated TCRbeta diversity at day 60 was traced, in some patients, to surviving recipient T cells and thymic progenitors. After one year, T-cell counts and TCRbeta diversity mostly came from new T cells. By about two months after transplant, alpha-beta T cells reportedly arose from several hundred graft clones that had expanded.

V gene TRBV11-2 combines with J gene TRBJ2-1; D gene ambiguous. This clonotype originated in a boy under two years old who had a stem cell transplant for acute myeloid leukemia, so the T cells may come from the graft donor. The material sequenced was PBMCs, mostly from graft donor cells, taken 180 days after TCRalphabeta/CD19-depleted stem cell transplant. CDR3 protein: CASSLVLDEQFF. CDR3 in DNA: TGTGCCAGCAGCTTAGTCCTCGATGAGCAGTTCTTC.